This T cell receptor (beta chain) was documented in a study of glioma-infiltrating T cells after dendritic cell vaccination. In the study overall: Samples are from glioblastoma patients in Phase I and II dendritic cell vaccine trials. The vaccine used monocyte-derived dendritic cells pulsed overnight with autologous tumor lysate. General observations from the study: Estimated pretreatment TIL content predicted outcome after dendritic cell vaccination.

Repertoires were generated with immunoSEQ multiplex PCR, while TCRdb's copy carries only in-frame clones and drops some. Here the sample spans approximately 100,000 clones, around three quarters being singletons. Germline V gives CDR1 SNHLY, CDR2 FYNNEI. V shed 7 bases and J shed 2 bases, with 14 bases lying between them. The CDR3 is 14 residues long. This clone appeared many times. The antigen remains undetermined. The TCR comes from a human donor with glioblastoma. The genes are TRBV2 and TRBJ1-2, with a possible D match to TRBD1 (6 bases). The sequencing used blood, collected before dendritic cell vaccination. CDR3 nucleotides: TGTGCCAGCAACCCCCCAACAGGGAACTATGGCTACACCTTC. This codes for CASNPPTGNYGYTF.